The 27 T cell receptor beta chains reported below all come from one sample, sequenced in a study of Ad26.COV2.S vaccination and SARS-CoV-2 variants. Regarding treatment: around 19 received Ad26.COV2.S at low or high dose, single or two shots; about 5 received placebo; per-sample allocation not given. Specimen acquisition occurred on day 63 following the initial vaccine or placebo injection. Repertoires were generated with immunoSEQ multiplex PCR, while TCRdb's copy carries only in-frame clones and drops some. The data contain hundreds of thousands of clones, about 85% of them singletons. This specimen was peripheral blood, taken in a trial of Ad26.COV2.S vaccine versus placebo. The origin of the receptors is a person between 18 and 59 years old who received the Ad26.COV2.S COVID-19 vaccine or a placebo.

The chain employs TRBV7-2 and TRBJ2-7, with TRBD2 identical over 8 bases. Unmatched junction bases numbered 9, after V lost 5 bases and J lost 3 bases. Germline values: CDR1 SGHTA, CDR2 FQGNSA. CDR3 length equals 15 residues. As DNA, the CDR3 is TGTGCCAGCAGCCCTCAGGCCGGGGGGGGCTACGAGCAGTACTTC. This encodes CASSPQAGGGYEQYF.

This chain joins TRBV3-1 (or the pseudogene TRBV3-2) and TRBJ2-7; 8 bases map to TRBD1. The CDR3 is 15 residues long. V dropped 4 bases and J dropped 3; count of bases not matched to a gene: 8. Looked up from germline, CDR1 is LGHDT and CDR2 is YNNKEL (reference sequence). The CDR3 DNA is TGTGCCAGCAGCCCCCAAACAGGGGGTAGCTACGAGCAGTACTTC. Encoded protein: CASSPQTGGSYEQYF.

The chain has TRBV3-1 (or the pseudogene TRBV3-2) and TRBJ1-3; 10 bases line up with TRBD1. Trimming took 4 bases from V and 5 from J; bases not matched to a gene: 11. The CDR3 is 17 amino acids. Per the germline V gene, CDR1 is LGHDT and CDR2 is YNNKEL (reference sequence). The CDR3 sequence: CASSLEPGTGERNTIYF. CDR3 DNA: TGTGCCAGCAGCCTAGAACCCGGGACAGGGGAGAGAAACACCATATATTTT.

V is TRBV11-3 and J is TRBJ2-7, with D possibly TRBD1 on 6 matching bases. Trimming left V 1 base short and J 0 bases short, with 10 bases between. This CDR3 has 15 amino acids. CDR1 SGHNT and CDR2 YENEEA come from the germline V gene. CDR3 bases: TGTGCCAGCAGCTTAGGTTCCAGGGGCTCCTACGAGCAGTACTTC. Its protein is CASSLGSRGSYEQYF.

This chain joins TRBV2 and TRBJ1-5; no reliable D call. The V and J ends lost 3 bases and 1 base respectively, with 7 bases between them. CDR3 length equals 14 residues. Germline V CDR1 and CDR2: SNHLY, FYNNEI. As DNA, the CDR3 is TGTGCCAGCAGTGAGGGTTTAAGCAATCAGCCCCAGCATTTT. It encodes CASSEGLSNQPQHF.

This CDR3 is CASNLVGASYEQYF. As DNA, the CDR3 is TGTGCCAGCAACTTGGTGGGGGCCAGCTACGAGCAGTACTTC. The chain carries TRBV7-2 and TRBJ2-7; the D gene is possibly TRBD1 (6 bases). Trimming removed 7 bases from V and 3 bases from J, with 16 bases in between. Germline CDR1 reads SGHTA; CDR2 reads FQGNSA. The CDR3 loop spans 14 amino acids.

A remark on this clone: Other DNA sequences from this sample encode an identical CDR3 as well. The chain is built from TRBV9 and TRBJ1-6; a possible D gene is TRBD1 (5 bases). V was shortened by 0 bases and J by 7 bases, with 11 bases between the two germline ends. The length of the CDR3 is 15 residues. In germline, CDR1 is SGDLS, CDR2 YYNGEE. CDR3 protein: CASSVDGGSNSPLHF. The DNA of the CDR3 is TGTGCCAGCAGCGTAGATGGGGGGTCAAATTCACCCCTCCACTTT. The full variable domain, rest sourced from reference TRBV9 and TRBJ1-6, is DSGVTQTPKHLITATGQRVTLRCSPRSGDLSVYWYQQSLDQGLQFLIQYYNGEERAKGNILERFSAQQFPDLHSELNLSSLELGDSALYFCASSVDGGSNSPLHFGNGTRLTVT.

Turning to this clone: Compared with germline, one end of the junction differs, possibly owing to a read error. The rearrangement links TRBV7-7 to TRBJ2-2, with TRBD1 as a possible D gene (6 bases). Germline lookup yields CDR1 SSHAT and CDR2 FNYEAQ (reference sequence). The CDR3 runs 16 residues. The CDR3 coding sequence is TGTGCTAGCAGCTTAGGGGTCCCAGGGGTGACCGGGGAGCTGTTTTTT. It codes for CASSLGVPGVTGELFF.

The CDR3 region has the DNA TGTGCCACGCAAGATAGCGGGAGGGTCACAGATACGCAGTATTTT. Amino acid sequence: CATQDSGRVTDTQYF. J is TRBJ2-3 and V is TRBV15, with TRBD2 matching 11 bases. The V gene's germline CDR1 is LNHNV and CDR2 YYDKDF (reference sequence). The CDR3 runs to 15 residues. Trimming at V came to 9 bases and at J to 2 bases, leaving 7 bases not matched to a gene.

The chain couples TRBV9 to TRBJ2-1; 8 bases map to TRBD1. V dropped 3 bases and J dropped 4; count of bases not matched to a gene: 9. CDR1 and CDR2 (germline): SGDLS, YYNGEE. The CDR3 extends over 16 amino acids. CDR3 DNA: TGTGCCAGCAGCGCAATCCGACAGGGGATTTACAATGAGCAGTTCTTC. Translation gives CASSAIRQGIYNEQFF.

This clone has a handful of counts. This rearrangement joins TRBV7-9 to TRBJ2-7; 12 positions match TRBD1. Looked up from germline, CDR1 is SEHNR and CDR2 is FQNEAQ (reference sequence). This CDR3 spans 14 amino acids. V was pared by 6 bases and J by 7 bases, with 7 bases of the junction left unmatched. The CDR3 loop is CASRTRDRGREQYF. The CDR3 DNA follows: TGTGCCAGCAGGACCCGGGACAGGGGGCGGGAGCAGTACTTC.

This chain links TRBV3-1 (or the pseudogene TRBV3-2) with TRBJ1-6; TRBD1 aligns across 10 bases. Germline CDR1 LGHDT, CDR2 YNNKEL (reference sequence). The CDR3 totals 16 residues. Trimming removed 0 bases from V and 10 bases from J; junction bases left unmatched: 6. For the CDR3, the DNA is TGTGCCAGCAGCCAAGATCGAGGGACAGGGGTCTCACCCCTCCACTTT. Its translation: CASSQDRGTGVSPLHF.

The rearrangement uses TRBV7-9 and TRBJ2-5; D is unclear. Trimming shortened V by 4 bases and J by 0 bases, and 9 bases separated the two germline ends. Germline V gene data show CDR1 as SEHNR and CDR2 as FQNEAQ (reference sequence). This CDR3 contains 14 residues. CDR3: CASSSLKYQETQYF. CDR3 nucleotide sequence: TGTGCCAGCAGCTCTCTCAAATACCAAGAGACCCAGTACTTC.

This clone has a single count. J is TRBJ1-6 and V is TRBV10-3, with D uncertain. From germline, CDR1 is ENHRY and CDR2 SYGVKD. V was shortened by 5 bases and J by 5 bases, with 19 bases between the two germline ends. The CDR3 contains 17 residues. Here the CDR3 reads CAISQTIVRINNSPLHF. The CDR3 DNA follows: TGTGCCATCAGTCAGACAATAGTCCGGATTAATAATTCACCCCTCCACTTT.

The chain is built from TRBV7-9 and TRBJ1-2, with TRBD1 identical over 7 bases. The CDR3 is 16 residues long. V lost 5 bases and J lost 4; bases outside the gene matches: 13. Germline CDR1 is SEHNR and CDR2 is FQNEAQ (reference sequence). The CDR3 DNA follows: TGTGCCAGCAGCCCTCCGGGACAGCAATGGGGCTATGGCTACACCTTC. As protein: CASSPPGQQWGYGYTF.

The chain has TRBV19 and TRBJ2-1, with 10 bases lining up with TRBD2. V was clipped by 6 bases and J by 2 bases; unmatched bases: 4. The CDR3 contains 15 residues. The germline CDR1 and CDR2 sequences are LNHDA and SQIVND (reference sequence). Here the CDR3 reads CASSLAGGTYNEQFF. The CDR3 DNA follows: TGTGCCAGTAGCTTAGCGGGGGGAACCTACAATGAGCAGTTCTTC.

The chain combines TRBV28 with TRBJ2-7; D may be TRBD2 (6 bases). Looked up from germline, CDR1 is MDHEN and CDR2 is SYDVKM. Trimming cost V 2 bases and J 1 base, with 9 bases left between them. This CDR3 contains 14 residues. For the CDR3, the DNA is TGTGCCAGCAGTTTAGTCGGGGGTTCCTACGAGCAGTACTTC. Amino acids: CASSLVGGSYEQYF.

J is TRBJ2-1 and V is TRBV4-2; D is unclear. CDR1 is LGHNA, CDR2 YNFKEQ, per germline. Trimming shortened V by 1 base and J by 3 bases, and 16 bases separated the two germline ends. The CDR3 runs 17 residues. CDR3 nucleotide sequence: TGTGCCAGCAGCCAAGTGGCGAGCCCGACCTACTACAATGAGCAGTTCTTC. Translation: CASSQVASPTYYNEQFF.

The genes are TRBV5-1 and TRBJ1-1; 12 bases align to TRBD1. V shed 4 bases and J 3 bases; nucleotides not matched to a gene: 10. The CDR3 extends over 17 amino acids. The germline V gene has CDR1 SGHRS and CDR2 YFSETQ. As DNA, the CDR3 is TGCGCCAGCAGCCTGGGGACAGGGGGCGTTTGGGACACTGAAGCTTTCTTT. This encodes CASSLGTGGVWDTEAFF. The full variable domain, with the rest looked up from reference TRBV5-1 and TRBJ1-1, is KAGVTQTPRYLIKTRGQQVTLSCSPISGHRSVSWYQQTPGQGLQFLFEYFSETQRNKGNFPGRFSGRQFSNSRSEMNVSTLELGDSALYLCASSLGTGGVWDTEAFFGQGTRLTVV.

The V call is TRBV9, the J call TRBJ1-5, with TRBD1 matching over 9 bases. J lost 6 bases, V lost 3 bases, and 4 bases had no gene match. Germline CDR1 SGDLS, CDR2 YYNGEE. CDR3 length: 14 amino acids. CDR3 region: CASSAGTGTQPQHF. The CDR3 DNA reads as TGTGCCAGCAGCGCCGGGACAGGGACTCAGCCCCAGCATTTT.

The chain combines TRBV7-2 with TRBJ2-1, with 8 bases aligning to TRBD2. This CDR3 spans 15 amino acids. Trimming took 4 bases from V and 3 from J; bases not matched to a gene: 5. Germline CDR1 reads SGHTA; CDR2 reads FQGNSA. For the CDR3, the DNA is TGTGCCAGCAGCTCCGGACTAGCCCTCTACAATGAGCAGTTCTTC. Residues: CASSSGLALYNEQFF.

The chain joins TRBV6-6 to TRBJ1-2; tentative D call: TRBD1 (6 bases). The CDR3 runs to 15 residues. Trimming took 4 bases from V and 9 from J, leaving 21 bases between them. Germline V gene lookup returns CDR1 MNHNY and CDR2 SVGAGI (reference sequence). The CDR3 here is CASSSMPQGPLSYTF. The CDR3 DNA reads as TGTGCCAGCAGTTCCATGCCTCAGGGGCCTCTTAGCTACACCTTC.

The chain uses TRBV19 and TRBJ2-1; TRBD1 is a possible D gene (6 bases). From germline, CDR1 is LNHDA and CDR2 SQIVND (reference sequence). The CDR3 loop spans 13 amino acids. The V end was cut by 1 base, the J end by 8 bases, with 9 bases between. CDR3 sequence: CASSIGHRDEQFF. The CDR3 DNA reads TGTGCCAGTAGTATAGGGCACAGGGATGAGCAGTTCTTC.

The chain carries TRBV4-3 and TRBJ1-6; D is unclear. The CDR3 has 13 amino acids. From germline, CDR1 is LGHNA and CDR2 YSLEER. V was trimmed by 0 bases and J by 8 bases, leaving 5 bases between them. Here the CDR3 DNA reads TGCGCCAGCAGCCAAGATCGATATTCACCCCTCCACTTT. It is translated as CASSQDRYSPLHF.

V gene TRBV4-3 combines with J gene TRBJ2-7; 16 nucleotides match TRBD2. The CDR3 sequence is 18 residues long. V trimming: 2 bases; J trimming: 6 bases; junction bases outside the gene matches: 10. Looked up from germline, CDR1 is LGHNA and CDR2 is YSLEER. This CDR3 reads CASSQWEGLAGGLGEQYF. CDR3 nucleotide sequence: TGCGCCAGCAGCCAATGGGAGGGACTAGCGGGGGGGCTAGGCGAGCAGTACTTC.

J is TRBJ1-1 and V is TRBV30; D not certain. Germline-derived CDR1 and CDR2 are GTSNPN and SVGIG (reference sequence). There are 14 residues in the CDR3. Trimming stripped 2 bases from V and 0 bases from J, with 10 bases between. In DNA form, the CDR3 reads TGTGCCTGGAGTTCTGATCCGATGAACACTGAAGCTTTCTTT. Its translation is CAWSSDPMNTEAFF.

The V gene is TRBV15, the J gene TRBJ1-3; no clear D gene. V shed 2 bases and J shed 0 bases, with 11 bases lying between them. The CDR3 totals 16 residues. Looked up from germline, CDR1 is LNHNV and CDR2 is YYDKDF (reference sequence). The CDR3: CATSRTTWDSGNTIYF. In DNA form, the CDR3 reads TGTGCCACCAGCAGAACTACGTGGGACTCTGGAAACACCATATATTTT.